This TCR beta chain was documented in a study of blood T cell repertoires in COVID-19. On the study more broadly: Material from acute and convalescent COVID-19 was sourced from the United States, Italy and Spain. PBMCs, B-cell-depleted T cells, or T cells provided the cDNA or gDNA that made up the material.

Germline lookup yields CDR1 SGHTA and CDR2 FQGNSA. Trimming took 2 bases from V and 10 from J; bases not matched to a gene: 8. The CDR3 loop spans 15 amino acids. In the authors' methods: Reference gene primer amplification gave nucleated cell count estimates. Some clones are missing from TCRdb's copy, which holds only in-frame ones; the method was immunoSEQ multiplex PCR. V and J calls and clone size are as listed in that table; D and trimming were resolved from the DNA. The top ten clones hold roughly 3% of a sample with around 64,000 clones, about 80% of them seen once. This chain connects TRBV7-2 to TRBJ1-6, with 7 bases that match TRBD1. This TCR derives from a man in his 60s with acute or convalescent COVID-19. The sample was peripheral blood. CDR3: CASSLSRQGESPLHF. The CDR3 DNA reads as TGTGCCAGCAGCTTATCCCGACAGGGAGAGTCACCCCTCCACTTT.